This T cell receptor beta chain emerged from a study of CD8 T cells in ankylosing spondylitis. On this clonotype: What it binds is not known.

Using its own MiXCR run on the 5' RACE reads, TCRdb lists one record per CDR3 protein. The sample holds a few hundred thousand distinct CDR3 sequences, under 25% seen once. The CDR3 loop spans 14 amino acids. J was trimmed by 4 bases and V by 7 bases; bases with no gene match: 6. Germline CDR1 and CDR2: SNHLY and FYNNEI. Study observations and caveats: Within ankylosing spondylitis blood, a TCR beta motif made up of eight or nine highly homologous variants appeared to be characteristic.

This TCR came from a male donor with ankylosing spondylitis. Sequencing was done on a sample of blood, either unsorted or a sorted T cell fraction (not recorded which). The chain uses TRBV2 and TRBJ2-7, with TRBD2 matching 11 bases. In nucleotides, the CDR3 is TGTGCCAGCAACCGGGGACTAGCGGATTACGAGCAGTACTTC. Its translation: CASNRGLADYEQYF.